The source of this TCR beta chain is a study of T cell clonality in common variable immunodeficiency. TCRdb's table, derived via immunoSEQ multiplex PCR, lists solely in-frame clones and lacks some. The record shows 35,000 to 50,000 clones for this sample, with no singletons present. This clone was found many times. The read falls 3 residues short of the CDR3 end, and the missing part is taken from the germline J gene. Germline trimming cut 0 bases from V and 1 base from J; bases unmatched to any gene: 4. CDR3 length: 15 amino acids. Germline values: CDR1 GTSNPN, CDR2 SVGIG (reference sequence). The TCR comes from a person aged 18 to 75 in good health. The sequenced sample consisted of peripheral blood mononuclear cells. This rearrangement joins TRBV30 to TRBJ2-7; 9 nucleotides align to TRBD1. The CDR3 bases that were read are TGTGCCTGGAGTGTATTCGGACAGGGGTCCTACGAG. It yields the protein CAWSVFGQGSYE. The entire CDR3 sequence reads CAWSVFGQGSYEQYF.